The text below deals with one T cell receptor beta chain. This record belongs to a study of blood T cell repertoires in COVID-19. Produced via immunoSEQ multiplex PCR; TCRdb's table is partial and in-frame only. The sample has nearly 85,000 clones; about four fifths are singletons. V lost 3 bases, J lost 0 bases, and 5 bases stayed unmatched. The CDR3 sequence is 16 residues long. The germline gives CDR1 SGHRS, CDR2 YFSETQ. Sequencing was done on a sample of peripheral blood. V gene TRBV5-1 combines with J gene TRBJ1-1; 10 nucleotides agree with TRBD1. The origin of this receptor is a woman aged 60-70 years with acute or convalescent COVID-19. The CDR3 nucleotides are TGCGCCAGCAGCTGGGGGACAGGGGAGATGAACACTGAAGCTTTCTTT. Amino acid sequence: CASSWGTGEMNTEAFF.